Listed here are 32 T cell receptor beta chains from one sample, sequenced in a study of blood T cell repertoires in COVID-19. The data were produced by immunoSEQ multiplex PCR, yet TCRdb's version contains in-frame clones alone and is incomplete. Of 210,000 or so clones listed, roughly 80% were seen once; the top ten hold roughly 1.8%. The sequenced sample consisted of PBMCs or T cells enriched from blood (not recorded which). All receptors derive from a man in his sixties who had recovered from COVID-19.

The J gene is TRBJ2-7, the V gene TRBV7-8; 8 positions match TRBD1. With V trimmed by 5 bases and J by 0 bases, 6 bases remained unmatched. CDR1 is SGHVS and CDR2 is FQNEAQ in the germline V gene. The CDR3 covers 15 residues. The CDR3 bases are TGTGCCAGCAGCAAAAGACAGGGGTTCTCCTACGAGCAGTACTTC. Amino acid sequence: CASSKRQGFSYEQYF.

CDR3 residues: CASTGPGRNEQFF. The CDR3 coding sequence is TGTGCCAGCACAGGGCCCGGACGGAACGAGCAGTTCTTC. The genes are TRBV6-5 and TRBJ2-1; D is perhaps TRBD1 (5 bases). The V gene lost 7 bases and the J gene lost 10 bases, with 17 bases spanning the gap. Germline lookup yields CDR1 MNHEY and CDR2 SVGAGI. The CDR3 is 13 residues long.

Regarding this clone: A junction boundary mismatches the germline segment, possibly from a read error. The chain is built from TRBV27 and TRBJ1-2, with D possibly matching TRBD1 (6 bases). There are 15 residues in the CDR3. The V gene's germline CDR1 is MNHEY and CDR2 SMNVEV (reference sequence). The CDR3 loop is CASSLSDRLNYGYTF. As DNA, the CDR3 is TGTGCCAGCAGCTTATCGGACAGACTAAACTATGGCTACACCTTC.

The chain uses TRBV7-8 and TRBJ1-4; D uncertain. Trimming pared 1 base from V and 4 bases from J, leaving 10 bases between. The CDR3 is 15 amino acids. CDR1 SGHVS and CDR2 FQNEAQ come from the germline V gene. CDR3 sequence reads: CASSLVSGVNEKLFF. The CDR3 region has the DNA TGTGCCAGCAGCTTAGTTTCCGGGGTTAATGAAAAACTGTTTTTT. The full variable domain, its missing parts supplied by reference TRBV7-8 and TRBJ1-4, is GAGVSQSPRYKVAKRGQDVALRCDPISGHVSLFWYQQALGQGPEFLTYFQNEAQLDKSGLPSDRFFAERPEGSVSTLKIQRTQQEDSAVYLCASSLVSGVNEKLFFGSGTQLSVL.

The chain uses TRBV19 and TRBJ1-4; possible D gene TRBD1, 6 bases. V was trimmed by 6 bases and J by 3 bases, leaving 11 bases between them. The germline V gene has CDR1 LNHDA and CDR2 SQIVND (reference sequence). CDR3 size: 14 residues. CDR3 bases: TGTGCCAGTAGGGACAGAGGATCTAATGAAAAACTGTTTTTT. It encodes CASRDRGSNEKLFF.

This clone is a singleton in its sample. The chain couples TRBV6-2 or TRBV6-3 to TRBJ1-2, with 10 nucleotides matching TRBD1. CDR3 size: 15 residues. J was trimmed by 2 bases and V by 5 bases; bases with no gene match: 5. Germline lookup yields CDR1 MNHEY and CDR2 SVGEGT. CDR3 sequence: CASSKMGQGNYGYTF. The CDR3 DNA is TGTGCCAGCAGTAAAATGGGACAGGGGAACTATGGCTACACCTTC.

About this clone: An end of the junction differs from the germline gene, which may be a read error. The chain recombines TRBV18 with TRBJ2-7, with 10 bases aligning to TRBD2. Per germline, CDR1 KGHSH and CDR2 LQKENI. The length of the CDR3 is 17 residues. The CDR3 loop is CASSPLHIAGGLIEQYF. In DNA, the CDR3 is TGTGCCAGCTCGCCACTCCATATAGCGGGGGGACTTATAGAGCAGTACTTC.

V gene TRBV4-2 combines with J gene TRBJ1-4, with TRBD1 identical over 10 bases. V was clipped by 2 bases and J by 8 bases; unmatched bases: 8. CDR3 length: 16 residues. The germline V gene has CDR1 LGHNA and CDR2 YNFKEQ. CDR3: CASSQTGTGVGEKLFF. For the CDR3, the DNA is TGTGCCAGCAGCCAAACCGGGACAGGGGTAGGGGAAAAACTGTTTTTT.

The chain joins TRBV2 to TRBJ2-2; possibly TRBD1 for D (6 bases). Deletions cut 7 bases from V and 0 bases from J, with 15 bases between. CDR3 length: 16 residues. The V gene's germline CDR1 is SNHLY and CDR2 FYNNEI. CDR3: CASTPDSPANTGELFF. The CDR3 DNA follows: TGTGCCAGCACCCCGGACAGCCCCGCGAACACCGGGGAGCTGTTTTTT.

The chain is built from TRBV7-9 and TRBJ2-3, with a possible D match to TRBD2 (6 bases). The germline CDR1 and CDR2 sequences are SEHNR and FQNEAQ (reference sequence). CDR3 length: 15 amino acids. With 2 bases removed from V and 6 bases from J, the gap between germline ends came to 15 bases. CDR3 sequence (DNA): TGTGCCAGCAGCTTAAATATCGGAGGGGAGGATACGCAGTATTTT. It encodes CASSLNIGGEDTQYF.

This chain connects TRBV5-1 to TRBJ1-1, with D possibly matching TRBD1 (6 bases). The CDR3 extends over 15 amino acids. The V and J ends lost 5 bases and 2 bases respectively, with 16 bases between them. Germline-derived CDR1 and CDR2 are SGHRS and YFSETQ. CDR3 nucleotide sequence: TGCGCCAGCAGACCGGAGTACAGGGTTAACACTGAAGCTTTCTTT. Amino acid sequence: CASRPEYRVNTEAFF.

The CDR3 sequence: CASSLGRVAGEQFF. CDR3 nucleotides: TGTGCCAGCAGCTTAGGCAGGGTTGCTGGTGAGCAGTTCTTC. This rearrangement joins TRBV13 to TRBJ2-1, with a tentative D call TRBD1 (5 bases). The germline gives CDR1 PRHDT, CDR2 FYEKMQ (reference sequence). The CDR3 contains 14 residues. V lost 0 bases to trimming and J lost 9 bases, with 12 bases between them. The complete variable domain, with remaining parts taken from reference TRBV13 and TRBJ2-1, reads AAGVIQSPRHLIKEKRETATLKCYPIPRHDTVYWYQQGPGQDPQFLISFYEKMQSDKGSIPDRFSAQQFSDYHSELNMSSLELGDSALYFCASSLGRVAGEQFFGPGTRLTVL.

This clone was detected a few times. This chain joins TRBV4-1 and TRBJ2-3; possibly TRBD2 for D (6 bases). The CDR3 has 16 amino acids. Germline CDR1 and CDR2: MGHRA and YSYEKL. V was trimmed by 1 base and J by 2 bases, leaving 13 bases between them. Here the CDR3 DNA reads TGCGCCAGCAGCCAAGGGGTGGGGGGACCCACAGATACGCAGTATTTT. Translating it yields CASSQGVGGPTDTQYF.

The chain carries TRBV5-5 and TRBJ1-1; D gene unclear. This CDR3 is built from 13 residues. Germline CDR1 reads SGHKS; CDR2 reads YYEKEE (reference sequence). V dropped 5 bases and J dropped 1 base, with 9 bases sitting between them. The CDR3 sequence is CASRPGSNTEAFF. The CDR3 nucleotides are TGTGCCAGCAGACCGGGATCGAACACTGAAGCTTTCTTT. Full variable domain (outside the CDR3, taken from reference TRBV5-5 and TRBJ1-1): DAGVTQSPTHLIKTRGQQVTLRCSPISGHKSVSWYQQVLGQGPQFIFQYYEKEERGRGNFPDRFSARQFPNYSSELNVNALLLGDSALYLCASRPGSNTEAFFGQGTRLTVV.

The chain recombines TRBV30 with TRBJ1-2; 7 bases match TRBD1. The CDR3 contains 14 residues. V was clipped by 2 bases and J by 8 bases; unmatched bases: 11. CDR1 is GTSNPN and CDR2 is SVGIG in the germline V gene (reference sequence). The CDR3 region has the DNA TGTGCCTGGAGTTTGACAGGGAGTGTTCAGGGCTACACCTTC. It specifies CAWSLTGSVQGYTF.

The chain links TRBV18 to TRBJ2-2; a possible D gene is TRBD1 (5 bases). This CDR3 comprises 15 residues. Between the trimmed V and J ends, which lost 3 bases and 6 bases, there was a span of 14 bases. Germline CDR1 is KGHSH and CDR2 is LQKENI. The CDR3 bases are TGTGCCAGCTCACCGCAGGGTCCAAACGCCGGGGAGCTGTTTTTT. This encodes CASSPQGPNAGELFF.

V usage is TRBV5-4 and J usage is TRBJ1-1; 10 bases fit TRBD1. This CDR3 has 17 amino acids. Germline V gene data show CDR1 as SGHNT and CDR2 as YYREEE (reference sequence). J gave up 10 bases and V 0 bases, and 15 bases lay outside the gene matches. The CDR3 region is CASSLVGVVGTGALAFF. The DNA of the CDR3 is TGTGCCAGCAGCTTGGTTGGGGTTGTTGGGACAGGGGCTCTAGCTTTCTTT.

This rearrangement joins TRBV5-1 to TRBJ1-4; D unresolved. In germline, CDR1 is SGHRS, CDR2 YFSETQ. The CDR3 has 16 amino acids. Deletions cut 3 bases from V and 2 bases from J, with 14 bases between. The CDR3 loop reads CASSSEGGRTNEKLFF. CDR3 DNA sequence: TGCGCCAGCAGCTCGGAGGGTGGGCGCACTAATGAAAAACTGTTTTTT.

The V gene is TRBV11-2, the J gene TRBJ2-3; D call uncertain. The CDR3 runs to 11 residues. CDR1 is SGHAT, CDR2 FQNNGV, per germline. V lost 6 bases to trimming and J lost 2 bases, with 3 bases between them. CDR3 sequence (DNA): TGTGCCAGCAGGTACACAGATACGCAGTATTTT. Protein product: CASRYTDTQYF.

This clone was recorded a few times. The chain has TRBV11-2 and TRBJ2-1; weak D call: TRBD2 (6 bases). V lost 4 bases to trimming and J lost 2 bases, with 12 bases between them. The CDR3 is 15 amino acids. Germline V gene sequence: CDR1 SGHAT, CDR2 FQNNGV. The CDR3 nucleotides read TGTGCCAGCAGCTCCCTGGAGGGGCCCTACAATGAGCAGTTCTTC. Translated: CASSSLEGPYNEQFF.

The V call is TRBV6-2 or TRBV6-3, the J call TRBJ2-7; 7 bases line up with TRBD1. CDR1 is MNHEY and CDR2 is SVGEGT in the germline V gene. The CDR3 consists of 16 residues. Germline trimming cut 6 bases from V and 2 bases from J; bases unmatched to any gene: 13. The CDR3 nucleotides read TGTGCCAGCAGCCAGGAATCCGGGACAGCGACCTACGAGCAGTACTTC. Protein product: CASSQESGTATYEQYF.

The chain is built from TRBV2 and TRBJ1-2; TRBD1 agrees at 7 bases. The J segment lost 3 bases and the V segment lost 6 bases, leaving 4 bases of the junction unmatched. Germline V gives CDR1 SNHLY, CDR2 FYNNEI. This CDR3 region has 13 residues. CDR3 sequence reads: CASSADRDYGYTF. In DNA, the CDR3 is TGTGCCAGCAGCGCCGACAGGGACTATGGCTACACCTTC.

J is TRBJ1-2 and V is TRBV18; TRBD1 aligns across 7 bases. This CDR3 contains 13 residues. In germline, CDR1 is KGHSH, CDR2 LQKENI. Trimming at V came to 5 bases and at J to 2 bases, leaving 2 bases not matched to a gene. The CDR3 DNA is TGTGCCAGCTCAGGGGACAGCAACTATGGCTACACCTTC. Amino acid sequence: CASSGDSNYGYTF.

The chain links TRBV5-4 to TRBJ1-1, with D unresolved. Trimming removed 7 bases at V and 1 base at J, with 8 bases between. This CDR3 is 12 amino acids long. Germline-derived CDR1 and CDR2 are SGHNT and YYREEE (reference sequence). As DNA, the CDR3 is TGTGCCAGCGGTACAAGGAACACTGAAGCTTTCTTT. As protein: CASGTRNTEAFF.

This sequence joins TRBV5-5 and TRBJ2-5, with D possibly TRBD2 on 6 matching bases. The CDR3 spans 15 residues. CDR1 SGHKS and CDR2 YYEKEE come from the germline V gene (reference sequence). V was pared by 1 base and J by 5 bases, with 15 bases between. The CDR3 coding sequence is TGTGCCAGCAGCTTGATGGCAGCGGAGGGGGAGACCCAGTACTTC. Amino acids: CASSLMAAEGETQYF.

The genes are TRBV28 and TRBJ1-1; 11 nucleotides match TRBD1. The CDR3 loop spans 15 amino acids. V lost 5 bases to trimming and J lost 4 bases; unmatched junction nucleotides: 6. Looked up from germline, CDR1 is MDHEN and CDR2 is SYDVKM. The CDR3 nucleotides read TGTGCCAGCAGTACACGGACAGGGGGCGGCACTGAAGCTTTCTTT. It translates to CASSTRTGGGTEAFF.

This sequence joins TRBV6-2 or TRBV6-3 and TRBJ1-1; D is possibly TRBD1 (6 bases). The germline CDR1 and CDR2 sequences are MNHEY and SVGEGT. Between the trimmed V and J ends, which lost 2 bases and 0 bases, there was a span of 16 bases. The CDR3 consists of 17 residues. CDR3 DNA: TGTGCCAGCAGTTACGTTCTGCGGGGGGCTATGAACACTGAAGCTTTCTTT. This gives the protein CASSYVLRGAMNTEAFF.

This clone was counted between two and nine times. The chain is built from TRBV6-2 or TRBV6-3 and TRBJ2-1, with a weak D call TRBD1 (6 bases). Germline V CDR1 and CDR2: MNHEY, SVGEGT. Trimming left V 2 bases short and J 13 bases short, with 9 bases between. The CDR3 is 11 residues long. CDR3 region: CASSYGGSQFF. The CDR3 DNA sequence: TGTGCCAGCAGTTACGGGGGCTCCCAGTTCTTC.

The chain recombines TRBV19 with TRBJ1-3; the match to TRBD1 covers 7 bases. This CDR3 has 14 residues. The trim removed 6 bases at V and 4 bases at J, leaving 6 bases unmatched. The germline CDR1 and CDR2 sequences are LNHDA and SQIVND (reference sequence). DNA of the CDR3: TGTGCCAGTAGCCTACCGGGACAGGGAAACACCATATATTTT. Its protein product is CASSLPGQGNTIYF.

The chain carries TRBV20-1 and TRBJ2-1; D uncertain. Trimming removed 3 bases at V and 13 bases at J, with 13 bases between. Germline V gene sequence: CDR1 DFQATT, CDR2 SNEGSKA (reference sequence). The CDR3 extends over 11 amino acids. CDR3 amino acids: CSASLPVGQFF. Written as DNA, the CDR3 is TGCAGTGCTAGCCTCCCTGTCGGTCAGTTCTTC.

The chain employs TRBV19 and TRBJ2-7; 11 bases are a match to TRBD1. V was clipped by 3 bases and J by 9 bases; unmatched bases: 16. The CDR3 extends over 17 amino acids. Germline V gene sequence: CDR1 LNHDA, CDR2 SQIVND (reference sequence). The CDR3 region is CASSMEYPGTGGYGQYF. CDR3 DNA: TGTGCCAGTAGTATGGAGTACCCCGGGACAGGGGGTTATGGGCAGTACTTC.

The rearrangement joins TRBV7-8 to TRBJ1-2, with D perhaps TRBD1 (6 bases). The V and J ends lost 3 bases and 2 bases respectively, with 10 bases between them. There are 14 residues in the CDR3. Germline V gene sequence: CDR1 SGHVS, CDR2 FQNEAQ. The CDR3 sequence: CASSLTGANYGYTF. The CDR3 nucleotides are TGTGCCAGCAGCTTGACAGGCGCCAACTATGGCTACACCTTC.